The T cell receptor (beta chain) described here comes from a study of CD8 T cells in ankylosing spondylitis. For TCR beta, libraries came from quantitative 5'-RACE with molecular barcodes. One entry per CDR3 protein, called by TCRdb with MiXCR from the 5' RACE reads. The table has 40,000 to 55,000 distinct CDR3 sequences, 7.4% seen once. The CDR3 sequence is 17 residues long. Trimming took off 3 bases at V and 2 bases at J, with 17 bases between the two ends. CDR1 is SGHTS and CDR2 is YDEGEE in the germline V gene. Sequencing was carried out using blood, either unsorted or a sorted T cell fraction (not recorded which). The clonotype was recovered from a female donor with ankylosing spondylitis or in good health (not recorded which). The V and J genes are TRBV5-8 and TRBJ2-2; TRBD2 might be the D (6 bases). CDR3: CASSSFREVGNTGELFF. CDR3 DNA sequence: TGTGCCAGCAGCTCGTTCAGGGAGGTTGGAAACACCGGGGAGCTGTTTTTT.